Following are 10 T cell receptor beta chains from one sample sequenced in a study of OX40 agonist ivuxolimab in advanced cancers. Repertoires were generated with immunoSEQ multiplex PCR, while TCRdb's copy carries only in-frame clones and drops some. The table shows tens of thousands of clones, with nearly 85% occurring only once. The starting material was CD4+ or CD8+ T cells sorted from blood, obtained in a trial of the OX40 agonist ivuxolimab. These receptors all come from an adult with an advanced solid tumor such as melanoma, head and neck, liver or kidney cancer.

The CDR3 spells CASSPQGIQPQHF. The CDR3 nucleotides are TGTGCCAGCTCACCACAGGGAATTCAGCCCCAGCATTTT. This chain uses TRBV18 with TRBJ1-5; D not resolved. V lost 1 base to trimming and J lost 6 bases, with 7 bases between them. Germline loops: CDR1 KGHSH, CDR2 LQKENI. CDR3 size: 13 residues. The full variable domain, its missing parts supplied by reference TRBV18 and TRBJ1-5, is NAGVMQNPRHLVRRRGQEARLRCSPMKGHSHVYWYRQLPEEGLKFMVYLQKENIIDESGMPKERFSAEFPKEGPSILRIQQVVRGDSAAYFCASSPQGIQPQHFGDGTRLSIL.

The chain carries TRBV6-5 and TRBJ1-2; 7 nucleotides match TRBD1. The CDR3 loop spans 13 amino acids. Germline V lookup: CDR1 MNHEY, CDR2 SVGAGI. Germline trimming cut 2 bases from V and 7 bases from J; bases unmatched to any gene: 4. The CDR3: CASSYDRESGYTF. The DNA of the CDR3 is TGTGCCAGCAGTTACGACAGGGAATCTGGCTACACCTTC.

This clone appeared a few times. The V gene is TRBV10-3, the J gene TRBJ1-2; 8 nucleotides align to TRBD1. CDR1 is ENHRY and CDR2 is SYGVKD in the germline V gene. V dropped 7 bases and J dropped 4; count of bases not matched to a gene: 8. This CDR3 region has 14 residues. DNA for the CDR3: TGTGCCATCAAAGTCTCCGGGACAGGCTATGGCTACACCTTC. This translates into CAIKVSGTGYGYTF.

This clone occurred a few times. CDR3 protein: CASSIGQGANEQFF. In DNA form, the CDR3 reads TGTGCCAGTAGTATAGGACAGGGCGCCAATGAGCAGTTCTTC. The chain recombines TRBV19 with TRBJ2-1, with 7 bases aligning to TRBD1. From germline, CDR1 is LNHDA and CDR2 SQIVND (reference sequence). The CDR3 consists of 14 residues. The trim removed 1 base at V and 6 bases at J, leaving 3 bases unmatched. The full variable domain, its missing parts supplied by reference TRBV19 and TRBJ2-1, is DGGITQSPKYLFRKEGQNVTLSCEQNLNHDAMYWYRQDPGQGLRLIYYSQIVNDFQKGDIAEGYSVSREKKESFPLTVTSAQKNPTAFYLCASSIGQGANEQFFGPGTRLTVL.

This chain uses TRBV4-1 with TRBJ1-4, with 10 bases fitting TRBD1. CDR1 is MGHRA, CDR2 YSYEKL, per germline. There are 16 residues in the CDR3. Unmatched junction bases numbered 12, after V lost 4 bases and J lost 10 bases. This chain's CDR3 is CASSRDGGQGSPKLFF. CDR3 DNA sequence: TGCGCCAGCAGCCGGGACGGGGGACAGGGGTCCCCAAAACTGTTTTTT.

The chain carries TRBV7-2 and TRBJ2-7; 14 nucleotides match TRBD2. Germline CDR1 reads SGHTA; CDR2 reads FQGNSA. The length of the CDR3 is 15 residues. V gave up 1 base and J gave up 6 bases; unmatched junction bases: 2. CDR3 in DNA: TGTGCCAGCAGCTTAGGGGGACTAGCGGGAGTCGAGCAGTACTTC. It codes for CASSLGGLAGVEQYF.

The CDR3 sequence: CASRETGVVADTQYF. The CDR3 DNA reads as TGTGCCAGCAGGGAGACAGGGGTAGTGGCAGATACGCAGTATTTT. The chain is built from TRBV2 and TRBJ2-3; TRBD1 matches at 8 bases. CDR3 length: 15 amino acids. After removal of 6 bases from V and 4 bases from J, the junction contained 9 bases not matched to a gene. Germline values: CDR1 SNHLY, CDR2 FYNNEI.

This sequence joins TRBV7-3 and TRBJ1-1; 7 positions match TRBD1. The CDR3 has 14 residues. From germline, CDR1 is SGHTA and CDR2 FQGTGA. V was clipped by 4 bases and J by 1 base; unmatched bases: 3. The chain's CDR3 is CASSSTGENTEAFF. In nucleotides, the CDR3 is TGTGCCAGCAGCTCAACAGGGGAGAACACTGAAGCTTTCTTT.

This sequence joins TRBV28 and TRBJ1-1, with TRBD1 identical over 10 bases. Germline CDR1 reads MDHEN; CDR2 reads SYDVKM. V lost 3 bases, J lost 1 base, and 8 bases stayed unmatched. CDR3 length equals 17 residues. The CDR3 spells CASSFRRWDRGNTEAFF. In nucleotides, the CDR3 is TGTGCCAGCAGTTTCCGACGATGGGACAGGGGGAACACTGAAGCTTTCTTT.

This chain links TRBV28 with TRBJ1-5; D not resolved. The CDR3 runs 14 residues. Trimming removed 7 bases at V and 1 base at J, with 11 bases between. In germline, CDR1 is MDHEN, CDR2 SYDVKM. This CDR3 is CASTFMASNQPQHF. The CDR3 DNA follows: TGTGCCAGCACCTTTATGGCGAGCAATCAGCCCCAGCATTTT.